The TCR beta chain described here comes from a study of T cell changes during pregnancy in multiple sclerosis. Sequencing used immunoSEQ multiplex PCR; TCRdb keeps in-frame clones, though not all of them. The sample consists of approximately 49,000 clones, about 91% of them appearing once. There are 15 residues in the CDR3. Germline V gene data show CDR1 as SGHTA and CDR2 as FQGNSA. V was pared by 6 bases and J by 0 bases, with 13 bases between. This sequence joins TRBV7-2 and TRBJ2-3; a weak D match, TRBD1 (6 bases). The receptor comes from a female donor with multiple sclerosis, enrolled in a pregnancy study. This specimen was peripheral blood, taken after pregnancy. CDR3 loop: CASRPRTASTDTQYF. The CDR3 region has the DNA TGTGCCAGCAGGCCACGGACAGCTAGCACAGATACGCAGTATTTT. The entire variable domain, with the rest obtained from reference TRBV7-2 and TRBJ2-3, is as follows: GAGVSQSPSNKVTEKGKDVELRCDPISGHTALYWYRQSLGQGLEFLIYFQGNSAPDKSGLPSDRFSAERTGGSVSTLTIQRTQQEDSAVYLCASRPRTASTDTQYFGPGTRLTVL.